This entry lists 10 T cell receptor beta chains sequenced from one sample in a study of beta chain features in type 1 diabetes. All of the isolated RNA was reverse transcribed, so expressed TCRB transcripts were sequenced. Clones were sequenced by immunoSEQ multiplex PCR, and TCRdb holds only the in-frame ones, with some missing. The sample includes 350,000 to 450,000 clones, roughly 15% of them seen just once. Sequencing input: naive CD4+ T cells from blood. The origin of the receptors is a woman between 18 and 30 years old in good health.

The rearrangement uses TRBV7-9 and TRBJ2-5, with 8 nucleotides matching TRBD1. Germline CDR1 is SEHNR and CDR2 is FQNEAQ (reference sequence). The CDR3 has 18 amino acids. Trimming removed 5 bases from V and 7 bases from J; junction bases left unmatched: 21. CDR3 DNA sequence: TGTGCCAGCAGCCTATTCCCGGACAGGGTTGGTGGATCTGGGACCCAGTACTTC. It translates to CASSLFPDRVGGSGTQYF. Drawing the rest from reference TRBV7-9 and TRBJ2-5, the complete variable domain is DTGVSQNPRHKITKRGQNVTFRCDPISEHNRLYWYRQTLGQGPEFLTYFQNEAQLEKSRLLSDRFSAERPKGSFSTLEIQRTEQGDSAMYLCASSLFPDRVGGSGTQYFGPGTRLLVL.

A few counts support this clone. V is TRBV23-1 and J is TRBJ2-7; D is undetermined. TRBV23-1 is an ORF; its function is uncertain. This CDR3 has 15 residues. The germline V and J ends were trimmed by 3 bases and 5 bases, with 17 bases remaining between them. The chain's CDR3 is CASSQARPFRDEQYF. CDR3 in DNA: TGCGCCAGCAGTCAGGCCAGGCCCTTCCGAGACGAGCAGTACTTC.

This clone was recorded a few times. This sequence joins TRBV19 and TRBJ2-1; TRBD1 might be the D (5 bases). Germline V gene lookup returns CDR1 LNHDA and CDR2 SQIVND (reference sequence). Trimming took 5 bases from V and 0 from J, leaving 11 bases between them. This CDR3 is 15 amino acids long. The CDR3 here is CASSVRQSSYNEQFF. The CDR3 coding sequence is TGTGCCAGTAGTGTTCGACAGAGCTCCTACAATGAGCAGTTCTTC.

The chain combines TRBV19 with TRBJ2-3, with unresolved D. The germline V and J ends were trimmed by 4 bases and 4 bases, with 6 bases remaining between them. Germline V lookup: CDR1 LNHDA, CDR2 SQIVND (reference sequence). CDR3 length equals 12 residues. The CDR3 sequence is CASSNSADTQYF. In DNA form, the CDR3 reads TGTGCCAGTAGTAACTCTGCAGATACGCAGTATTTT.

The chain couples TRBV19 to TRBJ2-2, with D maybe TRBD1 (6 bases). Trimming removed 6 bases at V and 4 bases at J, with 12 bases between. Germline V gene data show CDR1 as LNHDA and CDR2 as SQIVND (reference sequence). The CDR3 length is 14 residues. The CDR3 DNA sequence: TGTGCCAGTAGAGGCAGGGGACGCACCGGGGAGCTGTTTTTT. This gives the protein CASRGRGRTGELFF.

V gene TRBV6-5 combines with J gene TRBJ1-5; possible D gene TRBD1, 5 bases. There are 13 residues in the CDR3. Germline V gene sequence: CDR1 MNHEY, CDR2 SVGAGI. V gave up 6 bases and J gave up 4 bases, with 10 bases separating them. DNA of the CDR3: TGTGCCAGCAGCATCGACAGTAATCAGCCCCAGCATTTT. It translates to CASSIDSNQPQHF.

This clone was recorded once. The chain has TRBV30 and TRBJ2-5; no reliable D call. Looked up from germline, CDR1 is GTSNPN and CDR2 is SVGIG (reference sequence). This CDR3 region has 13 residues. V was pared by 2 bases and J by 4 bases, with 11 bases between. CDR3: CAWSIPVAETQYF. In DNA form, the CDR3 reads TGTGCCTGGAGTATCCCAGTTGCAGAGACCCAGTACTTC.

The gene calls are TRBV9 and TRBJ2-1; 10 bases line up with TRBD2. The CDR3 length is 18 residues. CDR1 and CDR2 (germline): SGDLS, YYNGEE. J gave up 8 bases and V 4 bases, and 18 bases lay outside the gene matches. DNA of the CDR3: TGTGCCAGCAGCCTCCCGGGAGCTAGCGGGAGTACGGATCATGAGCAGTTCTTC. Translating gives CASSLPGASGSTDHEQFF.

This clone was counted between two and nine times. The rearrangement links TRBV6-4 to TRBJ2-1, with TRBD2 identical over 10 bases. Germline V lookup: CDR1 MRHNA, CDR2 SNTAGT. There are 14 residues in the CDR3. V gave up 6 bases and J gave up 8 bases; unmatched junction bases: 7. The CDR3 loop reads CASRDSGRGHEQFF. The CDR3 nucleotides read TGTGCCAGCAGGGACAGCGGGAGGGGCCATGAGCAGTTCTTC.

The CDR3 coding sequence is TGTGCCAGCACCTTTGCTCCGACAGAGTACCAAGAGACCCAGTACTTC. Its protein is CASTFAPTEYQETQYF. The genes are TRBV5-5 and TRBJ2-5, with D tentatively TRBD1 (5 bases). V lost 6 bases, J lost 0 bases, and 18 bases lay in between. This CDR3 comprises 16 residues. Germline assignment: CDR1 SGHKS and CDR2 YYEKEE (reference sequence).